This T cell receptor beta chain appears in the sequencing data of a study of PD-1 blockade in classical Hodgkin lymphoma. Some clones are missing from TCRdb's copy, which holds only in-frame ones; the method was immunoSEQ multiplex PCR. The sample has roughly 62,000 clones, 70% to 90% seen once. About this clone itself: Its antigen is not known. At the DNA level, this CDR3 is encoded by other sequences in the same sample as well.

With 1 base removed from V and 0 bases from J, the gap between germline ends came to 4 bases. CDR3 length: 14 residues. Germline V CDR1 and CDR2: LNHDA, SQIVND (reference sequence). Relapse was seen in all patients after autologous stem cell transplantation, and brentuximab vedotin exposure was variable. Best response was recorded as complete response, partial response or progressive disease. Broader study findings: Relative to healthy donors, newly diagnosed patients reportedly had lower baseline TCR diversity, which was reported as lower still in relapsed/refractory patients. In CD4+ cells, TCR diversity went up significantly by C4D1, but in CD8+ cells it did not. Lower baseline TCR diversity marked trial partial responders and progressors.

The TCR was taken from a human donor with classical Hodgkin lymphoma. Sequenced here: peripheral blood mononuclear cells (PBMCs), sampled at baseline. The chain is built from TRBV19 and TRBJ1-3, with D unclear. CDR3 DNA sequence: TGTGCCAGTAGTATAGGCAGCTCTGGAAACACCATATATTTT. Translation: CASSIGSSGNTIYF.